These T cell receptor beta chains were read from a single sample in a study of blood T cell repertoires in COVID-19. TCRdb keeps only in-frame clones here, not all; method: immunoSEQ multiplex PCR. This sample carries over 250,000 clones, about 88% of them seen once, and the ten largest clones take 3.5% to 5%. Sequenced sample: PBMCs or T cells enriched from blood (not recorded which). The origin of the receptors is a man aged 25 to 40 with acute COVID-19. CDR3s include the opening cysteine and the closing phenylalanine or tryptophan. D genes are given only for firm matches. Some rows mark clone size as missing; the rest say once, few, many or name a class of expanded clone.

clone_size j_call d_call v_call cdr3_aa cdr3_nt
few TRBJ1-5 - TRBV4-1 CASSQATVSNQPQHF TGCGCCAGCAGCCAAGCAACGGTTAGCAATCAGCCCCAGCATTTT
- TRBJ2-3 - TRBV6-5 CASTQGDTQYF TGTGCCAGCACCCAGGGGGATACGCAGTATTTT
- TRBJ2-3 TRBD1 TRBV4-2 CASSQEAQGAATDTQYF TGTGCCAGCAGCCAAGAAGCCCAGGGGGCCGCTACAGATACGCAGTATTTT
- TRBJ2-3 TRBD2 TRBV5-1 CASSLKPSGSTDTQYF TGTGCCAGCAGCTTGAAACCTAGCGGGAGTACAGATACGCAGTATTTT
- TRBJ2-1 - TRBV20-1 CSASDGTYNEQFF TGCAGTGCTAGTGATGGCACCTACAATGAGCAGTTCTTC
- TRBJ2-3 - TRBV11-2 CASSLTGLITDTQYF TGTGCCAGCAGCTTGACAGGACTGATCACAGATACGCAGTATTTT
- TRBJ2-5 - TRBV7-9 CASSLLGGETQYF TGTGCCAGCAGCTTACTGGGGGGAGAGACCCAGTACTTC
- TRBJ1-2 - TRBV11-2 CASSYLPGPLGGTF TGTGCCAGCAGCTACCTGCCGGGACCCCTCGGGGGAACCTTC
- TRBJ1-5 - TRBV6-1 CASSESGFWDF TGTGCCAGCAGTGAATCGGGATTCTGGGATTTT
once TRBJ2-1 - TRBV7-3 CASSLPAGHEQFF TGTGCCAGCAGCTTACCAGCGGGCCATGAGCAGTTCTTC
- TRBJ1-6 - TRBV6-5 CASSYGSQLGSPLHF TGTGCCAGCAGTTACGGGAGCCAGTTAGGGTCACCCCTCCACTTT
- TRBJ2-1 - TRBV7-9 CASSLGQVFYNEQFF TGTGCCAGCAGCTTAGGACAGGTCTTCTACAATGAGCAGTTCTTC
- TRBJ1-6 - TRBV5-4 CASSTGISPLHF TGTGCCAGCAGTACAGGGATTTCACCCCTCCACTTT
few TRBJ1-4 - TRBV10-3 CAIFDEKLFF TGTGCCATCTTCGATGAAAAACTGTTTTTT
once TRBJ2-5 - TRBV19 CASSITGSQETQYF TGTGCCAGTAGTATCACCGGGAGCCAAGAGACCCAGTACTTC
- TRBJ1-2 - TRBV3-1/TRBV3-2 CASSPLRYAGALGYGYTF TGTGCCAGCAGCCCTCTTAGATACGCGGGGGCGCTCGGCTATGGCTACACCTTC
- TRBJ2-1 TRBD2 TRBV4-3 CASSQGGSYNEQFF TGCGCCAGCAGCCAAGGCGGGAGCTACAATGAGCAGTTCTTC
- TRBJ1-5 - TRBV14 CASSQAVNQPQHF TGTGCCAGCAGCCAAGCGGTCAATCAGCCCCAGCATTTT
- TRBJ1-6 TRBD1 TRBV7-9 CASSGDRDNSPLHF TGTGCCAGCAGCGGGGACAGGGATAATTCACCCCTCCACTTT
- TRBJ2-1 TRBD2 TRBV7-9 CASSLKGLAGAPSYNEQFF TGTGCCAGCAGCCTAAAGGGACTAGCGGGGGCTCCCTCCTACAATGAGCAGTTCTTC
- TRBJ1-6 TRBD1 TRBV9 CASSEGTGSNSPLHF TGTGCCAGCAGCGAAGGGACAGGATCAAATTCACCCCTCCACTTT
- TRBJ1-2 - TRBV30 CAWSEQTANYGYTF TGTGCCTGGAGTGAGCAGACAGCTAACTATGGCTACACCTTC
- TRBJ1-1 TRBD1 TRBV28 CASSSGQGASSTEAFF TGTGCCAGCAGTTCCGGACAGGGGGCGAGTTCTACTGAAGCTTTCTTT
- TRBJ2-1 TRBD2 TRBV28 CASLAGGHEQFF TGTGCCAGCTTAGCGGGGGGGCATGAGCAGTTCTTC
- TRBJ2-2 TRBD2 TRBV6-4 CASSDSGTSGTAGELFF TGTGCCAGCAGTGACTCCGGGACTAGCGGAACCGCCGGGGAGCTGTTTTTT
- TRBJ2-1 TRBD2 TRBV7-2 CASSLLAALNNEQFF TGTGCCAGCAGCTTACTAGCGGCACTGAACAATGAGCAGTTCTTC
- TRBJ2-1 - TRBV5-1 CASSLLKAGVNEQFF TGCGCCAGCAGCTTGCTTAAGGCAGGGGTCAATGAGCAGTTCTTC
- TRBJ2-1 - TRBV11-3 CASSFIRGSYNEQFF TGTGCCAGCAGCTTTATCAGGGGTTCCTACAATGAGCAGTTCTTC
- TRBJ1-2 TRBD1 TRBV9 CATRQGSGGGYTF TGTGCCACCCGACAGGGCTCAGGGGGTGGCTACACCTTC
many TRBJ2-1 - TRBV6-4 CASSDSSDYNEQFF TGTGCCAGCAGTGACAGCTCCGACTACAATGAGCAGTTCTTC
- TRBJ1-4 TRBD1 TRBV7-9 CASSFGTGENEKLFF TGTGCCAGCAGCTTCGGGACAGGGGAGAATGAAAAACTGTTTTTT
- TRBJ2-1 - TRBV5-1 CASSLAPRSNNEQFF TGCGCCAGCAGCTTGGCCCCGCGGTCCAACAATGAGCAGTTCTTC
once TRBJ1-6 TRBD1 TRBV7-8 CASSFTGGQGIGSPLHF TGTGCCAGCAGCTTCACTGGGGGACAGGGGATCGGTTCACCCCTCCACTTT
- TRBJ1-2 TRBD1 TRBV5-5 CASSHRGGQGGYGYTF TGTGCCAGCAGCCACCGGGGGGGACAGGGCGGCTATGGCTACACCTTC
- TRBJ2-1 - TRBV11-2 CASSLVGSGFGEQFF TGTGCCAGCAGCTTAGTCGGTTCAGGGTTCGGTGAGCAGTTCTTC
- TRBJ2-1 TRBD1 TRBV6-5 CAISQGDYNEQFF TGTGCCATCTCCCAGGGGGATTACAATGAGCAGTTCTTC
- TRBJ1-2 - TRBV2 CASSGPGQLNYGYTF TGTGCCAGCAGTGGCCCGGGACAACTTAACTATGGCTACACCTTC
few TRBJ2-1 TRBD2 TRBV6-4 CASSDGLAGGHEQFF TGTGCCAGCAGTGACGGACTAGCGGGAGGGCATGAGCAGTTCTTC
- TRBJ1-4 TRBD1 TRBV19 CASSGAMTGVGEKLFF TGTGCCAGTAGTGGGGCGATGACAGGGGTAGGGGAAAAACTGTTTTTT
- TRBJ1-1 - TRBV5-1 CASAVGGGTEAFF TGTGCCAGCGCCGTGGGAGGGGGCACTGAAGCTTTCTTT
- TRBJ2-5 - TRBV6-5 CATFRLFGETQYF TGTGCCACCTTTAGACTTTTTGGGGAGACCCAGTACTTC
- TRBJ1-1 - TRBV5-1 CASSGLTMNTEAFF TGCGCCAGTTCCGGACTCACCATGAACACTGAAGCTTTCTTT
once TRBJ2-3 TRBD1 TRBV5-4 CASSSRTGANTQYF TGTGCCAGCAGCTCTCGGACAGGGGCAAATACGCAGTATTTT
- TRBJ1-6 - TRBV27 CASSLAGEGSPLHF TGTGCCAGCAGTTTAGCAGGGGAGGGTTCACCCCTCCACTTT
- TRBJ2-3 TRBD2 TRBV11-3 CASSWGEGTDTQYF TGTGCCAGCAGCTGGGGGGAGGGAACAGATACGCAGTATTTT
few TRBJ1-2 - TRBV5-1 CASSLAGDHGYTF TGCGCCAGCAGCTTGGCCGGTGATCATGGCTACACCTTC
- TRBJ1-1 - TRBV20-1 CSALGHAEAFF TGCAGTGCTCTCGGACACGCAGAAGCTTTCTTT